This passage covers 26 T cell receptor beta chains from one sample sequenced in a study of human T cells and chemical hapten exposure. Time point of the sample: patch test 2, 6 weeks after DPC sensitization. Described treatment: therapeutic diphenylcyclopropenone sensitization with weekly scalp DPC. Each CDR3 protein gets one entry after TCRdb re-called the RACE reads with MiXCR. There are about 350,000 distinct CDR3 sequences in the sample; about 6% occur only once, and around 5.6% lies in the top ten. The sequences come from whole blood, collected in connection with sensitization to the hapten diphenylcyclopropenone (DPC). The receptors were sampled from a woman aged 18 to 35 with alopecia areata. Some clones in this sample may be carry-over from other donors' samples.

This clonotype has a count of ten or more. V is TRBV20-1 and J is TRBJ1-3; D remains ambiguous. The ends were cut back, 2 bases at V and 2 bases at J, with 7 bases in the middle. This CDR3 is 13 amino acids long. Germline lookup yields CDR1 DFQATT and CDR2 SNEGSKA (reference sequence). The CDR3 nucleotides are TGCAGTGCTAGATATTTAACTGGAAACACCATATATTTT. Translated, it gives CSARYLTGNTIYF.

The chain links TRBV12-3 or TRBV12-4 to TRBJ2-2; D is ambiguous. This CDR3 is built from 16 residues. V gave up 5 bases and J gave up 7 bases, with 20 bases separating them. The CDR3 sequence: CASSPSLHQKGGELFF. In nucleotides, the CDR3 is TGTGCCAGCAGTCCATCACTACACCAGAAGGGCGGGGAGCTGTTTTTT.

There are many counts of this clonotype. V usage is TRBV6-2 or TRBV6-3 and J usage is TRBJ2-4; D not resolved. The CDR3 is 17 residues long. Trimming pared 4 bases from V and 1 base from J, leaving 17 bases between. The V gene's germline CDR1 is MNHEY and CDR2 SVGEGT. The CDR3 loop reads CASSFRTEPFAKNIQYF. The CDR3 bases are TGTGCCAGCAGTTTCCGGACGGAACCCTTCGCCAAAAACATTCAGTACTTC.

The chain uses TRBV10-3 and TRBJ2-1, with D perhaps matching TRBD2 (7 bases). With 3 bases removed from V and 2 bases from J, the gap between germline ends came to 11 bases. Germline V gene lookup returns CDR1 ENHRY and CDR2 SYGVKD. The CDR3 spans 15 residues. CDR3 region: CAISDLGGAYNEQFF. The CDR3 DNA reads TGTGCCATCAGTGATTTAGGGGGGGCCTACAATGAGCAGTTCTTC.

CDR3 DNA sequence: TGTGCCAGCAGCCCCACGTTCCGGTATTCTCGGGCAGATACGCAGTATTTT. Amino acids: CASSPTFRYSRADTQYF. The V call is TRBV5-6, the J call TRBJ2-3; no firm D call. The CDR3 runs 17 residues. Germline CDR1 is SGHDT and CDR2 is YYEEEE. V lost 4 bases and J lost 4, with 22 bases in between.

V and J are TRBV5-1 and TRBJ2-3; 8 bases agree with TRBD2. Trimming removed 4 bases from V and 2 bases from J; junction bases left unmatched: 3. Germline V gene sequence: CDR1 SGHRS, CDR2 YFSETQ. The CDR3 sequence is 14 residues long. The CDR3 nucleotides read TGCGCCAGCAGCCAGGGACTAGTCACAGATACGCAGTATTTT. This encodes CASSQGLVTDTQYF.

This sequence joins TRBV18 and TRBJ2-7; 12 positions agree with TRBD2. The CDR3 loop spans 18 amino acids. Germline V gives CDR1 KGHSH, CDR2 LQKENI. Unmatched junction bases numbered 13, after V lost 5 bases and J lost 2 bases. CDR3 protein: CASSSTSGGQTGAYEQYF. Written as DNA, the CDR3 is TGTGCCAGCTCATCGACTAGCGGGGGACAAACCGGGGCCTACGAGCAGTACTTC.

This clonotype was counted at least ten times. The V and J genes are TRBV20-1 and TRBJ2-3; no reliable D call. CDR1 DFQATT and CDR2 SNEGSKA come from the germline V gene (reference sequence). V dropped 0 bases and J dropped 4 bases, with 11 bases sitting between them. This CDR3 contains 14 residues. CDR3 bases: TGCAGTGCTAGAGATCCTAGGGCCGCAGATACGCAGTATTTT. As protein: CSARDPRAADTQYF.

This clonotype was seen repeatedly, ten times or more. V and J are TRBV27 and TRBJ2-6; weak D call: TRBD2 (5 bases). CDR1 and CDR2 (germline): MNHEY, SMNVEV (reference sequence). V was trimmed by 1 base and J by 1 base, leaving 8 bases between them. The CDR3 runs to 16 residues. The DNA of the CDR3 is TGTGCCAGCAGTTTATTGCGGGCTTCTGGGGCCAACGTCCTGACTTTC. Translated, it gives CASSLLRASGANVLTF.

This clonotype was found a few times. The chain recombines TRBV6-5 with TRBJ2-4; D is undetermined. V gave up 7 bases and J gave up 8 bases, with 21 bases separating them. CDR1 and CDR2 (germline): MNHEY, SVGAGI. This CDR3 is built from 15 residues. CDR3 DNA: TGTGCCAGCACCCATGCCTGGCGGTCCTGGCACATTCAGTACTTC. This gives the protein CASTHAWRSWHIQYF.

This clonotype occurred many times. The chain combines TRBV10-3 with TRBJ1-2; no reliable D call. V lost 0 bases and J lost 6, with 14 bases in between. The CDR3 has 15 amino acids. Germline CDR1 is ENHRY and CDR2 is SYGVKD. The CDR3 reads CAISESIVRKDGYTF. The CDR3 coding sequence is TGTGCCATCAGTGAGTCGATAGTCCGGAAGGATGGCTACACCTTC.

There are many counts of this clonotype. The chain employs TRBV6-2 or TRBV6-3 and TRBJ1-1; D is perhaps TRBD1 (5 bases). The CDR3 totals 14 residues. V was clipped by 6 bases and J by 6 bases, with 17 bases between them. CDR1 is MNHEY and CDR2 is SVGEGT in the germline V gene. Written as DNA, the CDR3 is TGTGCCAGCAGGAAGACAGTGGAGGGAGCTGAAGCTTTCTTT. Protein sequence: CASRKTVEGAEAFF.

The sample holds many counts of this clonotype. V gene TRBV6-5 combines with J gene TRBJ1-1, with D maybe TRBD1 (5 bases). The length of the CDR3 is 13 residues. The V end was cut by 5 bases, the J end by 1 base, with 8 bases between. The germline gives CDR1 MNHEY, CDR2 SVGAGI. The CDR3 bases are TGTGCCAGCAGTCAGGGCTGGAACACTGAAGCTTTCTTT. The encoded protein is CASSQGWNTEAFF.

This clonotype turned up a few times. The V call is TRBV18, the J call TRBJ2-3; a weak D match, TRBD2 (5 bases). CDR3 length: 15 residues. Germline CDR1 KGHSH, CDR2 LQKENI. The V end was cut by 2 bases, the J end by 2 bases, with 11 bases between. This CDR3 reads CASSPSWEITDTQYF. The DNA for the CDR3 is TGTGCCAGCTCACCAAGTTGGGAGATCACAGATACGCAGTATTTT.

V and J are TRBV7-2 and TRBJ2-2, with D perhaps TRBD1 (6 bases). Germline loops: CDR1 SGHTA, CDR2 FQGNSA. CDR3 length equals 14 residues. V was trimmed by 5 bases and J by 4 bases, leaving 11 bases between them. The CDR3 DNA is TGTGCCAGCAGCCCCAGGACAGTCACCGGGGAGCTGTTTTTT. Its translation is CASSPRTVTGELFF.

The chain is built from TRBV9 and TRBJ2-3; 10 nucleotides align to TRBD2. The CDR3 has 15 amino acids. The germline V gene has CDR1 SGDLS and CDR2 YYNGEE. J lost 7 bases, V lost 0 bases, and 5 bases had no gene match. CDR3 sequence reads: CASSVAAGGLNTQYF. The CDR3 coding sequence is TGTGCCAGCAGCGTAGCAGCGGGGGGGCTAAATACGCAGTATTTT.

This clonotype was counted a few times. This chain uses TRBV27 with TRBJ2-1; a possible D gene is TRBD2 (5 bases). Deletions cut 7 bases from V and 4 bases from J, with 8 bases between. Germline V CDR1 and CDR2: MNHEY, SMNVEV (reference sequence). There are 12 residues in the CDR3. This CDR3 is CASTTGYNEQFF. The CDR3 region has the DNA TGTGCCAGCACAACGGGGTACAATGAGCAGTTCTTC.

V gene TRBV5-1 combines with J gene TRBJ2-3; D is tentatively TRBD1 or TRBD2 (5 bases each). The CDR3 is 15 residues long. The V and J ends lost 0 bases and 2 bases respectively, with 10 bases between them. Germline CDR1 and CDR2: SGHRS and YFSETQ. The CDR3 nucleotides are TGCGCCAGCAGCTTGGATACCGGGACCACAGATACGCAGTATTTT. Protein: CASSLDTGTTDTQYF. The complete variable domain, with remaining parts taken from reference TRBV5-1 and TRBJ2-3, reads KAGVTQTPRYLIKTRGQQVTLSCSPISGHRSVSWYQQTPGQGLQFLFEYFSETQRNKGNFPGRFSGRQFSNSRSEMNVSTLELGDSALYLCASSLDTGTTDTQYFGPGTRLTVL.

This clonotype has at least ten counts. The chain recombines TRBV7-2 with TRBJ1-5, with D unclear. The V and J ends lost 5 bases and 4 bases respectively, with 12 bases between them. The CDR3 is made up of 14 amino acids. The germline gives CDR1 SGHTA, CDR2 FQGNSA. The chain's CDR3 is CASSPTFLNQPQHF. The CDR3 DNA follows: TGTGCCAGCAGCCCCACCTTCTTAAATCAGCCCCAGCATTTT.

This chain joins TRBV5-1 and TRBJ2-6, with no clear D. Trimming took off 1 base at V and 0 bases at J, with 17 bases between the two ends. The CDR3 loop spans 19 amino acids. Germline V gene data show CDR1 as SGHRS and CDR2 as YFSETQ. Here the CDR3 DNA reads TGCGCCAGCAGCTTGAGGGTGCGGCAGCTTAGCTCTGGGGCCAACGTCCTGACTTTC. Translated, it gives CASSLRVRQLSSGANVLTF.

The chain carries TRBV12-3 or TRBV12-4 and TRBJ2-4; no definite D call. Trimming stripped 2 bases from V and 6 bases from J, with 11 bases between. This CDR3 has 14 amino acids. Written as DNA, the CDR3 is TGTGCCAGCAGTTTAAGACAAAGTGGAAACATTCAGTACTTC. Translated: CASSLRQSGNIQYF.

A few counts support this clonotype. The V gene is TRBV10-3, the J gene TRBJ2-3; 7 nucleotides line up with TRBD1. CDR3 length equals 17 residues. Germline V gene sequence: CDR1 ENHRY, CDR2 SYGVKD. Losses at the gene ends were 2 bases for V and 5 bases for J; bases not matched to a gene: 13. The CDR3 is CAISEGPTGRVGDTQYF. The CDR3 DNA is TGTGCCATCAGTGAGGGTCCGACAGGGCGAGTAGGAGATACGCAGTATTTT.

The chain recombines TRBV7-2 with TRBJ2-1, with 11 nucleotides matching TRBD1. Germline V gene lookup returns CDR1 SGHTA and CDR2 FQGNSA. The CDR3 extends over 14 amino acids. Trimming cost V 5 bases and J 7 bases; bases outside gene matches: 4. The CDR3 DNA sequence: TGTGCCAGCAGCCCGGACAGGGGGCGAAATGAGCAGTTCTTC. This gives the protein CASSPDRGRNEQFF.

This clonotype was observed at least ten times. The genes are TRBV12-3 or TRBV12-4 and TRBJ2-2, with D unclear. The CDR3 has 13 residues. The germline V and J ends were trimmed by 3 bases and 4 bases, with 6 bases remaining between them. In DNA, the CDR3 is TGTGCCAGCAGTTTTAGCAGCACCGGGGAGCTGTTTTTT. Protein: CASSFSSTGELFF.

This clonotype was counted at least ten times. The CDR3 DNA reads TGTGCCAGCAGTCAAGGGACAGGGGTGTCGAACACTGAAGCTTTCTTT. This encodes CASSQGTGVSNTEAFF. This chain uses TRBV6-5 with TRBJ1-1, with 10 bases lining up with TRBD1. Germline V lookup: CDR1 MNHEY, CDR2 SVGAGI. J gave up 1 base and V 5 bases, and 7 bases lay outside the gene matches. This CDR3 region has 16 residues.

This clonotype was observed many times. V gene TRBV6-5 combines with J gene TRBJ1-3; D is perhaps TRBD1 (6 bases). This CDR3 spans 18 amino acids. V lost 0 bases and J lost 1, with 16 bases in between. Germline lookup yields CDR1 MNHEY and CDR2 SVGAGI. The CDR3 is CASSYSIFSGTSGNTIYF. The CDR3 DNA reads TGTGCCAGCAGTTACTCGATTTTTTCAGGGACATCTGGAAACACCATATATTTT.